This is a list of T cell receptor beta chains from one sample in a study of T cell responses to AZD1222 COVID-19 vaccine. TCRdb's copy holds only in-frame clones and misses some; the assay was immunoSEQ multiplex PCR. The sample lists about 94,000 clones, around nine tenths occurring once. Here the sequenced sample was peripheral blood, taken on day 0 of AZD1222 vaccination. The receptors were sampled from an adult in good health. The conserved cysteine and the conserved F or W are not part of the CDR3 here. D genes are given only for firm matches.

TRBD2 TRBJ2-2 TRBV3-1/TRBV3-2 ASSQPGLAGGANTGELF
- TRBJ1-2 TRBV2 ASSPPGTAYGYT
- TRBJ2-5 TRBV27 ASSPSSLGETQY
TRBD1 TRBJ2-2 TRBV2 ASRVRQGSTGELF
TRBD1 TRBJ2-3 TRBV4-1 ASSQDWDSSTDTQY
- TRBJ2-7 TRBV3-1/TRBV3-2 ASSRGTPSGEQY
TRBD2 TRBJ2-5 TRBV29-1 SVEGASGGQETQY
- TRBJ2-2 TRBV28 ASSLLHTAGELF
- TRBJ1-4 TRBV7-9 ATRGQATNEKLF
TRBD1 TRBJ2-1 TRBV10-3 ATRDLDRGYNEQF
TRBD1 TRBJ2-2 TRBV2 ASRTGRNTGELF
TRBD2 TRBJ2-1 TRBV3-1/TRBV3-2 ASSHLVTSGSWNEQF
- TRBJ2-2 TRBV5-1 ASSSPTISPGELF
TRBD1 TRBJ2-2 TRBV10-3 AISERGQGANTGELF
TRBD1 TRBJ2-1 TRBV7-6 ASSLPGGNEQF
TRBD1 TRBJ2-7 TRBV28 ASRTGGYEQY
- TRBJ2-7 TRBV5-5 ASSLEGSGSYEQY
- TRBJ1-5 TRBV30 AWSGGGISNQPQH
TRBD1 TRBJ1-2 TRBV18 ASSPRTGEVYGYT
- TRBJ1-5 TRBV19 ASSYLGHPFSNQPQH
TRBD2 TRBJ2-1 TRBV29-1 SVEELTVLAGGPNEQF
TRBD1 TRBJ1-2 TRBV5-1 ASSLGGTGTDYGYT
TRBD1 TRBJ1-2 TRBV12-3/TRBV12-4 ASTRTGEGGYT
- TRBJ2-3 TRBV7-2 ASSSTLPSTDTQY
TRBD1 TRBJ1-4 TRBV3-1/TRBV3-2 ASSQDKTGVKLF
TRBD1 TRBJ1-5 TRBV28 ITRAGGGNQPQH
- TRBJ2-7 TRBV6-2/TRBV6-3 ASSYSRTSYEQY
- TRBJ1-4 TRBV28 ASSMVATNEKLF
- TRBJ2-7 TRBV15 AASRDRGYEQY
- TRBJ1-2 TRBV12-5 ASGSQRATNYGYT
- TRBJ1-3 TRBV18 ASSAGISGNTIY
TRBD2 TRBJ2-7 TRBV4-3 ASSQEPYASGGSYEQY
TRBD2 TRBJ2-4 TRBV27 ASRLGGGAKNIQY
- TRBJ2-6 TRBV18 ASSEILSSGANVLT
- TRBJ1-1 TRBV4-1 ASSQVHRNTEAF
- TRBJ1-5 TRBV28 ASSPTGYQPQH
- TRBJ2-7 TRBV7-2 ASSLGPKYEQY
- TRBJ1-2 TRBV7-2 ASSLSGTPRIYGYT
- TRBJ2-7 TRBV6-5 ASRTGGAGYEQY
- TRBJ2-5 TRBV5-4 ASSPRRGGQETQY
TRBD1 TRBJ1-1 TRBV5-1 ASSHEVWGQEAF
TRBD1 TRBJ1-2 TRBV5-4 ASSYGTGYGYT
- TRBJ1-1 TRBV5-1 ASSRPGDADTEAF
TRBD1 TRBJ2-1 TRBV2 ASTRDRASNEQF
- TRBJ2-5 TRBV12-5 ASGLEHSETQY
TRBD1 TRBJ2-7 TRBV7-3 ASSLTGGTYEQY